One sample yielded the 7 T cell receptor beta chains listed below, sequenced in a study of T cells after somatic rescue of genetic block. Sequencing used immunoSEQ multiplex PCR; TCRdb keeps in-frame clones, though not all of them. The sample has 70,000 or so clones, 92% seen once. The sample taken for sequencing was peripheral blood mononuclear cells (PBMCs). The receptors were gathered from a man in his forties or fifties.

The J gene is TRBJ2-3, the V gene TRBV5-8; 9 bases are shared with TRBD2. The CDR3 is 15 residues long. Germline-derived CDR1 and CDR2 are SGHTS and YDEGEE. The V and J ends lost 5 bases and 2 bases, in that order; junction bases with no gene match: 6. The CDR3 DNA reads TGTGCCAGCAGGGGTAGCGGGGGATACACAGATACGCAGTATTTT. This sequence encodes CASRGSGGYTDTQYF.

The V and J genes are TRBV5-1 and TRBJ2-7; 11 nucleotides agree with TRBD2. The CDR3 consists of 16 residues. V lost 6 bases to trimming and J lost 6 bases; unmatched junction nucleotides: 14. Per germline, CDR1 SGHRS and CDR2 YFSETQ. The CDR3 DNA is TGCGCCAGCACCACTCTAGCGGGGGGCCAGCTCGGCGAGCAGTACTTC. It codes for CASTTLAGGQLGEQYF.

The chain uses TRBV6-6 and TRBJ2-5; 8 bases match TRBD1. V shed 4 bases, J shed 4 bases, and the junction held 11 bases outside the gene matches. This CDR3 contains 16 residues. CDR1 MNHNY and CDR2 SVGAGI come from the germline V gene (reference sequence). The CDR3 here is CASSSILTGGGETQYF. For the CDR3, the DNA is TGTGCCAGCAGTTCGATTTTAACAGGGGGAGGAGAGACCCAGTACTTC.

This clone was observed once. Written as DNA, the CDR3 is TGTGCCAGTAGTATTGGAGGGGGCCACCAGCCCCAGCATTTT. Its protein is CASSIGGGHQPQHF. The chain is built from TRBV19 and TRBJ1-5; 7 positions match TRBD1. Germline V CDR1 and CDR2: LNHDA, SQIVND (reference sequence). The CDR3 covers 14 residues. Germline trimming cut 3 bases from V and 7 bases from J; bases unmatched to any gene: 6.

V and J are TRBV29-1 and TRBJ1-2, with a tentative D call TRBD1 (6 bases). The length of the CDR3 is 16 residues. The V gene's germline CDR1 is SQVTM and CDR2 ANQGSEA. V was pared by 4 bases and J by 0 bases, with 18 bases between. CDR3 DNA sequence: TGCAGCGTTGGGGACGTCAGGGGTGTAGCTAACTATGGCTACACCTTC. This sequence encodes CSVGDVRGVANYGYTF.

To note about this clone: Other nucleotide sequences from this sample produce the same CDR3. The J gene is TRBJ2-3, the V gene TRBV5-1; no firm D call. This CDR3 comprises 12 residues. V was pared by 4 bases and J by 6 bases, with 9 bases between. Per germline, CDR1 SGHRS and CDR2 YFSETQ. CDR3 residues: CASSPESDTQYF. The CDR3 DNA reads TGCGCCAGCAGCCCGGAAAGTGATACGCAGTATTTT. Supplemented by reference TRBV5-1 and TRBJ2-3, the full variable domain reads KAGVTQTPRYLIKTRGQQVTLSCSPISGHRSVSWYQQTPGQGLQFLFEYFSETQRNKGNFPGRFSGRQFSNSRSEMNVSTLELGDSALYLCASSPESDTQYFGPGTRLTVL.

This clone has just one count. CDR3 loop: CASSPTGDDEKLFF. The CDR3 DNA follows: TGTGCCAGCTCACCGACAGGGGATGATGAAAAACTGTTTTTT. V usage is TRBV18 and J usage is TRBJ1-4; 8 positions match TRBD1. CDR1 and CDR2 (germline): KGHSH, LQKENI. CDR3 size: 14 residues. The J segment lost 6 bases and the V segment lost 3 bases, leaving 3 bases of the junction unmatched.